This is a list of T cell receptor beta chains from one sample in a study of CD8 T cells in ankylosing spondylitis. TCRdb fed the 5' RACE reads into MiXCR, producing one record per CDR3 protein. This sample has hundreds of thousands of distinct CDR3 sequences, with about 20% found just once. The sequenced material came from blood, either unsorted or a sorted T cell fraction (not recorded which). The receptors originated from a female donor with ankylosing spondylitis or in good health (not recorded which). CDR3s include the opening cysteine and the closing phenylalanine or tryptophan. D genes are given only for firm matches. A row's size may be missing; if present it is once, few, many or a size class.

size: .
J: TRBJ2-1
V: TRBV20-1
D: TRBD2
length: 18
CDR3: CSARGLAGALSSYNEQFF
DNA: TGCAGTGCTAGAGGGCTAGCGGGAGCCCTCAGCTCCTACAATGAGCAGTTCTTC

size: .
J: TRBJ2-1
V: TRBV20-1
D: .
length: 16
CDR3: CSARGLGTLPHNEQFF
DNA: TGCAGTGCTAGAGGTCTGGGGACTCTACCCCACAATGAGCAGTTCTTC

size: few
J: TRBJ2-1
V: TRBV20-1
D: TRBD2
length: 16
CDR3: CSARDQRLAGGGEQFF
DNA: TGCAGTGCTAGAGATCAAAGACTAGCGGGAGGGGGTGAGCAGTTCTTC

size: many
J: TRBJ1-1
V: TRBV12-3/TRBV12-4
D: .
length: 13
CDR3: CASSLGEVGAAFF
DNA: TGTGCCAGCAGTTTAGGCGAGGTTGGCGCGGCTTTCTTT

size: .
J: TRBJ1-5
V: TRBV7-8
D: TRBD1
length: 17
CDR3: CASSPRGTGVKDQPQHF
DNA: TGTGCCAGCAGCCCACGAGGGACAGGGGTGAAGGATCAGCCCCAGCATTTT

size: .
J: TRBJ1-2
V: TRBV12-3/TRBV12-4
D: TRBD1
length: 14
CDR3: CASSPPGQGFDYTF
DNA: TGTGCCAGCAGCCCCCCGGGACAGGGGTTCGACTACACCTTC

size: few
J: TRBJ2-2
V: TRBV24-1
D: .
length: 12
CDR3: CATGPFTGELFF
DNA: TGTGCCACCGGCCCTTTCACCGGGGAGCTGTTTTTT

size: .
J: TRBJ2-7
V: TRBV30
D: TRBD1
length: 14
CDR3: CAWSLDRGSYEQYF
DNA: TGTGCCTGGAGTCTGGACAGGGGCTCCTACGAGCAGTACTTC

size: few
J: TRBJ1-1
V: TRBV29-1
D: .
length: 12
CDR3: CSANQGFGEAFF
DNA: TGCAGCGCCAACCAAGGCTTCGGGGAAGCTTTCTTT

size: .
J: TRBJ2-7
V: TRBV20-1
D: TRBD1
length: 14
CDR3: CSATKQGPTYEQYF
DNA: TGCAGTGCTACAAAACAGGGGCCCACCTACGAGCAGTACTTC

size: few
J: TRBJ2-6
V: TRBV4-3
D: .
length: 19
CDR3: CASSLRHRSFLSGANVLTF
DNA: TGCGCCAGCAGCCTAAGACACCGGTCCTTCCTGTCTGGGGCCAACGTCCTGACTTTC

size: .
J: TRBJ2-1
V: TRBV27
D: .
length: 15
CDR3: CASSPTRTGWIEQFF
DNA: TGTGCCAGCAGCCCCACCCGAACGGGTTGGATTGAGCAGTTCTTC

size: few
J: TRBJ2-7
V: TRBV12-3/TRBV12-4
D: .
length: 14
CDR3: CASSLSTSKTEQYF
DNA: TGTGCCAGCAGTTTAAGTACTAGTAAAACCGAGCAGTACTTC

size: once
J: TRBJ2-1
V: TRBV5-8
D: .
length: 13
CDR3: CASGPRLLNEQFF
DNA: TGTGCCAGCGGCCCTAGGCTCCTCAATGAGCAGTTCTTC

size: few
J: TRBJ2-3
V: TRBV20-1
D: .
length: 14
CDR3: CSAPTRGGTDTQYF
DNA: TGCAGTGCTCCCACTAGGGGTGGTACAGATACGCAGTATTTT

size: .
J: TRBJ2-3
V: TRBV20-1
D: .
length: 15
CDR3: CSAKASSSSTDTQYF
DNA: TGCAGTGCTAAGGCTAGCTCCTCTAGCACAGATACGCAGTATTTT

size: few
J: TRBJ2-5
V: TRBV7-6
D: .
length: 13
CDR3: CASSLIPQETQYF
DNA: TGTGCCAGCAGCTTAATCCCCCAAGAGACCCAGTACTTC

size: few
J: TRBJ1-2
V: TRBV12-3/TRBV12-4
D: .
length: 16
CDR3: CASSLTQGVFNYGYTF
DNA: TGTGCCAGCAGTTTAACACAGGGAGTTTTTAACTATGGCTACACCTTC

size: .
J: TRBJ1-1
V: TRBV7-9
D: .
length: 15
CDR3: CASSLEPDRSTEAFF
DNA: TGTGCCAGCAGCTTGGAGCCTGACAGGTCCACTGAAGCTTTCTTT

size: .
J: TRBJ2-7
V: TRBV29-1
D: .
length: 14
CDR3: CSVGGGRFSYEQYF
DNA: TGCAGCGTTGGGGGAGGTAGGTTCTCCTACGAGCAGTACTTC

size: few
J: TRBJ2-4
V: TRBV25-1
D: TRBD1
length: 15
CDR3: CASSEPGQSKNIQYF
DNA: TGTGCCAGCAGTGAGCCGGGACAGAGCAAAAACATTCAGTACTTC

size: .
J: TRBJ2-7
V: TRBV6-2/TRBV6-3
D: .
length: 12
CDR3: CASSRLPYEQYF
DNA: TGTGCCAGCAGCCGACTGCCCTACGAGCAGTACTTC

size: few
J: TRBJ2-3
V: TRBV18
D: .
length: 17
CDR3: CASSPRRSGPSTDTQYF
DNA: TGTGCCAGCTCACCACGCAGGTCGGGCCCTAGCACAGATACGCAGTATTTT

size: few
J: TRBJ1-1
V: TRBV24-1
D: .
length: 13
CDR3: CATSADRYTEAFF
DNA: TGTGCCACCAGTGCCGACAGATACACTGAAGCTTTCTTT

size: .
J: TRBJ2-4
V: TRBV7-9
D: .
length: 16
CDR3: CASSPLDGLAKNIQYF
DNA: TGTGCCAGCAGCCCATTGGACGGTCTAGCCAAAAACATTCAGTACTTC

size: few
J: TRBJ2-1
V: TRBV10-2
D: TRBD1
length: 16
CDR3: CASSRKPGQGANEQFF
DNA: TGCGCCAGCAGTCGGAAACCGGGACAGGGGGCCAATGAGCAGTTCTTC

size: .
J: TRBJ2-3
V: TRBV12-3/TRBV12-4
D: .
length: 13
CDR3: CASRHTGTDTQYF
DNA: TGTGCCAGCAGGCACACAGGCACAGATACGCAGTATTTT

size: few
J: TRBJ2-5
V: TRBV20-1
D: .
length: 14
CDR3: CSALQNTDQETQYF
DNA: TGCAGTGCTCTCCAAAACACCGACCAAGAGACCCAGTACTTC

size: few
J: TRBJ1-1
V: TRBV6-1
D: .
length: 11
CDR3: CAGGHNTEAFF
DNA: TGTGCCGGCGGACACAACACTGAAGCTTTCTTT

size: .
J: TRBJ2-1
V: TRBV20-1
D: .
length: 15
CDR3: CSARPRTWGYNEQFF
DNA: TGCAGTGCTAGACCAAGGACTTGGGGCTACAATGAGCAGTTCTTC

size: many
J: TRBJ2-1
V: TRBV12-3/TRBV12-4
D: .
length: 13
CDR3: CASSLVKLDEQFF
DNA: TGTGCCAGCAGTTTAGTGAAGTTAGATGAGCAGTTCTTC

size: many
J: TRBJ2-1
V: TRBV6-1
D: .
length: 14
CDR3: CASSVSGRYNEQFF
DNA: TGTGCCAGCAGTGTGTCCGGGAGATATAATGAGCAGTTCTTC

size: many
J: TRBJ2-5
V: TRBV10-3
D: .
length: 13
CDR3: CAIAKGSGETQYF
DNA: TGTGCCATCGCGAAAGGAAGTGGGGAGACCCAGTACTTC

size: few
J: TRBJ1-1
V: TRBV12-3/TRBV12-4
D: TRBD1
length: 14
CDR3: CASSSGQVNTEAFF
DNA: TGTGCCAGCAGCTCGGGACAGGTGAACACTGAAGCTTTCTTT

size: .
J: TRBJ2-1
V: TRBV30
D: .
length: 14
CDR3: CAWVIRASYNEQFF
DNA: TGTGCCTGGGTCATAAGGGCCTCCTACAATGAGCAGTTCTTC

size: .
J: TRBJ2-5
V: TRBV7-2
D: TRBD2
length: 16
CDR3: CASSPIGLAGGETQYF
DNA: TGTGCCAGCAGCCCCATCGGACTAGCGGGAGGAGAGACCCAGTACTTC

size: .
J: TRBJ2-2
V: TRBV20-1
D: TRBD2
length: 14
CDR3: CSARRGGSTGELFF
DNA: TGCAGTGCACGACGGGGGGGGAGCACCGGGGAGCTGTTTTTT

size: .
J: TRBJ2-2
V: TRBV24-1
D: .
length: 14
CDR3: CATSDSDPPGELFF
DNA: TGTGCCACCAGTGATTCGGACCCACCCGGGGAGCTGTTTTTT

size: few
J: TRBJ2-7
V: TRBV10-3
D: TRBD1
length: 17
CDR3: CAISESTAGQGKNEQYF
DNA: TGTGCCATCAGTGAGTCAACCGCGGGACAGGGTAAAAACGAGCAGTACTTC

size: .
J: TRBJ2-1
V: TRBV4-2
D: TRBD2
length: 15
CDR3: CASSPGTGGPDEQFF
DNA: TGTGCCAGCAGCCCGGGGACGGGAGGGCCCGATGAGCAGTTCTTC

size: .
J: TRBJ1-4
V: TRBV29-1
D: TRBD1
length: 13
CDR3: CSVTGVTNEKLFF
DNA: TGCAGCGTCACAGGGGTAACTAATGAAAAACTGTTTTTT

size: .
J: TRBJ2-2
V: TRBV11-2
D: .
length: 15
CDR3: CASSLDGGNTGELFF
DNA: TGTGCCAGCAGCTTAGACGGCGGTAACACCGGGGAGCTGTTTTTT

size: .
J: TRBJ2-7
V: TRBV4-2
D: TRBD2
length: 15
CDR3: CASSQDLAGTYEQYF
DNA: TGTGCCAGCAGCCAAGACCTAGCGGGGACCTACGAGCAGTACTTC

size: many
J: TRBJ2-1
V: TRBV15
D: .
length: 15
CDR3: CATSRERGGYNEQFF
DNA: TGTGCCACCAGCAGAGAGCGGGGCGGGTACAATGAGCAGTTCTTC

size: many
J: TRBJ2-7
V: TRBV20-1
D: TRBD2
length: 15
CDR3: CSAYRTSGRSSEQYF
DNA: TGCAGTGCTTACCGGACTAGCGGGAGGAGTTCCGAGCAGTACTTC

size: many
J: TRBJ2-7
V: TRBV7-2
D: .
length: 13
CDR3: CASSLAGTQEQYF
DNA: TGTGCCAGCAGCCTCGCGGGCACCCAAGAGCAGTACTTC

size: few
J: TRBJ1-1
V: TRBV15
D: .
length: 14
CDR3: CATSRFAVNTEAFF
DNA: TGTGCCACCAGTAGGTTTGCCGTTAACACTGAAGCTTTCTTT